This TCR beta chain was sequenced for a study of radiotherapy plus CTLA-4 blockade in lung cancer. Trimming removed 1 base from V and 1 base from J, with 5 bases in between. CDR1 is SGDLS and CDR2 is YYNGEE in the germline V gene. CDR3 length equals 13 residues. Clones were read by immunoSEQ multiplex PCR, and TCRdb kept only the in-frame ones, dropping some. Among about 87,000 clones, around 84% were seen once, and the ten largest hold 16%. Ipilimumab CTLA-4 blockade and focal radiation were given to patients with chemo-refractory metastatic non-small-cell lung cancer. V and J are TRBV9 and TRBJ2-5; D remains unclear. The TCR sequence derives from a human donor with non-small cell lung cancer that progressed on radiotherapy plus ipilimumab. Sequencing was performed on peripheral blood, taken from a patient treated with radiotherapy plus ipilimumab. In DNA form, the CDR3 reads TGTGCCAGCAGCGTAAATTTCCAAGAGACCCAGTACTTC. As protein: CASSVNFQETQYF. Together with reference TRBV9 and TRBJ2-5, the CDR3 gives the full variable domain: DSGVTQTPKHLITATGQRVTLRCSPRSGDLSVYWYQQSLDQGLQFLIQYYNGEERAKGNILERFSAQQFPDLHSELNLSSLELGDSALYFCASSVNFQETQYFGPGTRLLVL.